This T cell receptor (beta chain) emerged from a study of breast tumors, draining lymph nodes, adjacent tissues. Study-level findings and limits: Luminal-like breast cancer showed significantly higher tumor–nontumor repertoire similarity than basal-like. Findings are consistent with lymph node origin and intratumoral expansion of most tumor T cells.

This clonotype has a count of ten or more. Its target is not known. The CDR3 consists of 13 residues. Germline V gene lookup returns CDR1 LNHNV and CDR2 YYDKDF (reference sequence). The V gene lost 6 bases and the J gene lost 2 bases, with 11 bases spanning the gap. TCRdb processed the multiplex PCR reads anew with MiXCR; each CDR3 protein has one entry. This sample has tens of thousands of distinct CDR3 sequences, with 23% found just once. This sequence joins TRBV15 and TRBJ2-7; D is perhaps TRBD2 (5 bases). Specimen: breast tumor tissue. The receptor's source is a female donor with breast cancer. Some clones in this sample may be carry-over from other donors' samples. CDR3 amino acids: CATRGAAAYEQYF. The CDR3 region has the DNA TGTGCCACCAGGGGAGCAGCAGCCTACGAGCAGTACTTC.